This T cell receptor (beta chain) was recovered during a study of identical twins. The germline V gene has CDR1 SNHLY and CDR2 FYNNEI. CDR3 length: 15 residues. V lost 3 bases, J lost 7 bases, and 18 bases lay in between. In TCRdb, the 5' RACE reads were re-called with MiXCR into one record per CDR3 protein. The sample has about 1.7 million distinct CDR3 sequences, about 31% seen once. V is TRBV2 and J is TRBJ1-2; possibly TRBD1 for D (6 bases). The material sequenced was cord blood. The sequence came from a newborn girl in good health. Written as DNA, the CDR3 is TGTGCCAGCAGTGAGGATACGGGACATCTTTGTGGCTACACCTTC. Translation gives CASSEDTGHLCGYTF. The variable domain in full, with the rest retrieved from reference TRBV2 and TRBJ1-2, is EPEVTQTPSHQVTQMGQEVILRCVPISNHLYFYWYRQILGQKVEFLVSFYNNEISEKSEIFDDQFSVERPDGSNFTLKIRSTKLEDSAMYFCASSEDTGHLCGYTFGSGTRLTVV.